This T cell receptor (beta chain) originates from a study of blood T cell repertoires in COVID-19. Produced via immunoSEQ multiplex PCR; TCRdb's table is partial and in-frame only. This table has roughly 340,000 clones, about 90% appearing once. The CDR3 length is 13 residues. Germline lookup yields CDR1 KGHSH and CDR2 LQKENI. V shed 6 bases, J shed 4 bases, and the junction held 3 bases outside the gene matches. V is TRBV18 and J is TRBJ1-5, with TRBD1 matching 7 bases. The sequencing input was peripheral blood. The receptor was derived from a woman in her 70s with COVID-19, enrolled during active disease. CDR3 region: CASSLTGNQPQHF. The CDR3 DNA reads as TGTGCCAGCTCGTTGACAGGGAATCAGCCCCAGCATTTT.